This T cell receptor (beta chain) came from a study of blood T cell repertoires in COVID-19. Study overall: Some COVID-19 samples were acute and others convalescent; all came from the United States, Italy and Spain. T cells, B-cell-depleted T cells, or PBMCs provided the cDNA or gDNA that served as material.

Original analysis: Amplification from reference gene primers served as the basis for estimated nucleated cell counts. The assay was immunoSEQ multiplex PCR, and TCRdb's table has in-frame clones only and misses some. The V and J calls and clone size were taken over from that table, and D and trimming were inferred from the DNA. The table has about 170,000 clones, around 86% seen once. The CDR3 spans 13 residues. Germline V gene sequence: CDR1 SGHRS, CDR2 YFSETQ. V lost 1 base to trimming and J lost 5 bases, with 7 bases between them. This clonotype was obtained from a man between 65 and 85 years old with acute or convalescent COVID-19. The chain uses TRBV5-1 and TRBJ1-5, with unresolved D. Sequenced sample: peripheral blood. The CDR3 coding sequence is TGCGCCAGCAGCTTGTCGGTGGATCAGCCCCAGCATTTT. Translation gives CASSLSVDQPQHF.